This entry describes one TCR beta chain. One end of the junction varies from germline; a read error may be responsible. This record belongs to a study of cytomegalovirus exposure and HLA in healthy donors. PCR was performed using 60 Vbeta and 13 Jbeta primers. The assay was immunoSEQ multiplex PCR, and TCRdb's table has in-frame clones only and misses some. The repertoire holds about 140,000 clones, approximately 67% seen once, with 6.5% in the top ten. Germline loops: CDR1 MNHEY, CDR2 SMNVEV (reference sequence). The CDR3 is 14 residues long. The receptor was isolated from a woman in her sixties or seventies in good health and CMV-seronegative. The J gene is TRBJ1-1, the V gene TRBV27, with 11 positions matching TRBD1. Sample: PBMCs. As DNA, the CDR3 is TGTGCCAGCAGTTTGAGGACAGGGGGCACTGGAGCTTTCTTT. Its protein product is CASSLRTGGTGAFF.